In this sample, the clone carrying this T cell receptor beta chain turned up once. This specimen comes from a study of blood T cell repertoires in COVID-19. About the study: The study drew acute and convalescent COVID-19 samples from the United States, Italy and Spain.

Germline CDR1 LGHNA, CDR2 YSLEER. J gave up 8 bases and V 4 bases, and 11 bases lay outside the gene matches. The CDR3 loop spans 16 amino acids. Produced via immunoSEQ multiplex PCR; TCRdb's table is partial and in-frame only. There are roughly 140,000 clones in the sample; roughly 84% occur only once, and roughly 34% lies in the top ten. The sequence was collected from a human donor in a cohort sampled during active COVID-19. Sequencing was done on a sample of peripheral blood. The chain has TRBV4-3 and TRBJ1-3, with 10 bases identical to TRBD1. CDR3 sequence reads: CASSLGGGTGADTIYF. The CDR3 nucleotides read TGCGCCAGCAGCCTCGGGGGGGGGACAGGGGCCGACACCATATATTTT.